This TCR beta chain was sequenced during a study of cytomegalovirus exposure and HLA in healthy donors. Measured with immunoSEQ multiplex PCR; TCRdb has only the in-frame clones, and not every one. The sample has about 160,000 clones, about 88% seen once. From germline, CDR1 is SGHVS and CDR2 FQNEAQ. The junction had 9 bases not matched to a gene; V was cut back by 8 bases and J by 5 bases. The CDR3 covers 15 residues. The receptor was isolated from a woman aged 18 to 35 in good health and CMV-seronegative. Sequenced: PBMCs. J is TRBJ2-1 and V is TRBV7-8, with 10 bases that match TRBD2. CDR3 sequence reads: CASFISGGADNEQFF. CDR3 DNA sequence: TGTGCCAGCTTTATCAGCGGGGGGGCCGACAATGAGCAGTTCTTC.